This entry is about one T cell receptor (beta chain). Its antigen is still unknown. The table came from immunoSEQ multiplex PCR; TCRdb's copy has only in-frame clones and leaves some out. This table holds 150,000 to 200,000 clones, 91% found once. The sample is drawn from a study of cytomegalovirus exposure and HLA in healthy donors. As for the study in general: The 110 or so validation repertoires used a platform that matched the one used for the approximately 690 first-cohort repertoires, as a later analysis reported. Study conclusions and caveats: The classifier was said to identify cytomegalovirus status with high specificity and sensitivity.

This CDR3 spans 13 amino acids. Germline loops: CDR1 LNHDA, CDR2 SQIVND (reference sequence). Between the trimmed V and J ends, which lost 6 bases and 1 base, there was a span of 7 bases. V is TRBV19 and J is TRBJ1-3; D call uncertain. Input material: PBMCs. The sequence was obtained from a woman between 18 and 29 years old in good health and CMV-seropositive. This CDR3 reads CASRAQSGNTIYF. CDR3 in DNA: TGTGCCAGTAGGGCCCAATCTGGAAACACCATATATTTT.